The T cell receptor beta chain described here comes from a study of cytomegalovirus exposure and HLA in healthy donors. Though probably carrying unrecorded immune exposures, donors were nominally healthy at sampling. CDR3 length equals 16 residues. Per germline, CDR1 SGHAT and CDR2 FQNNGV. V trimming: 5 bases; J trimming: 5 bases; junction bases outside the gene matches: 11. This PCR relied on a set of 60 Vbeta primers and 13 Jbeta primers. The assay was immunoSEQ multiplex PCR, and TCRdb's table has in-frame clones only and misses some. The sample carries about 190,000 clones, almost 80% recorded once.

This TCR was sampled from a woman under 30 in good health and CMV-seronegative. The chain combines TRBV11-2 with TRBJ1-5, with 8 bases identical to TRBD1. The sequenced sample consisted of PBMCs. CDR3 sequence reads: CASSRNGQGGDQPQHF. The CDR3 bases are TGTGCCAGCAGCCGGAACGGACAGGGCGGTGATCAGCCCCAGCATTTT.